Below are 8 T cell receptor beta chains sequenced from a single sample in a study of T-cell reconstitution after alpha-beta-depleted transplantation in children. A library of TCRbeta sequences, prepared with unique molecular identifiers, was generated. TCRdb called the PCR reads again in MiXCR, with one record for every CDR3 protein. This sample yields more than 500,000 distinct CDR3 sequences, of which around 10% are seen a single time; around 15% belongs to the top ten. Sequences were derived from PBMCs, mostly from graft donor cells, sampled 180 days after TCRalphabeta/CD19-depleted stem cell transplant. Receptor source: a female patient between 2 and 15 years old who had a stem cell transplant for aplastic anemia, so the T cells may come from the graft donor.

In regard to this clonotype: One base away lies a much larger clone, so this may be a sequencing read error. In this CDR3 the conserved last residue, phenylalanine or tryptophan, is missing, so a read error is likely. This chain connects TRBV6-1 to TRBJ2-7; 10 bases agree with TRBD2. Germline V gives CDR1 MNHNS, CDR2 SASEGT. The CDR3 spans 16 residues. Trimming took 10 bases from V and 3 from J; bases not matched to a gene: 15. Written as DNA, the CDR3 is TGTGCCAACTATAAAACTCATTGGACTAGCGGCTACGAGCAGTACCTC. Protein: CANYKTHWTSGYEQYL.

The chain couples TRBV27 to TRBJ2-5, with D possibly matching TRBD1 (5 bases). The CDR3 consists of 14 residues. V shed 3 bases and J shed 0 bases, with 8 bases lying between them. Germline loops: CDR1 MNHEY, CDR2 SMNVEV (reference sequence). The CDR3: CASSLETDQETQYF. The CDR3 region has the DNA TGTGCCAGCAGTTTGGAGACAGACCAAGAGACCCAGTACTTC.

The J gene is TRBJ2-6, the V gene TRBV27; maybe TRBD1 (7 bases). V was shortened by 6 bases and J by 1 base, with 16 bases between the two germline ends. The CDR3 covers 17 residues. The germline V gene has CDR1 MNHEY and CDR2 SMNVEV (reference sequence). In DNA, the CDR3 is TGTGCCAGCAGGTACAGGGGAGGCCTTTCTGGGGCCAACGTCCTGACTTTC. Translated: CASRYRGGLSGANVLTF.

The table lists this clonotype with a few counts. This chain uses TRBV7-3 with TRBJ2-6; a possible D gene is TRBD1 (5 bases). The germline gives CDR1 SGHTA, CDR2 FQGTGA. The CDR3 covers 17 residues. Trimming left V 2 bases short and J 0 bases short, with 11 bases between. CDR3 sequence reads: CASSLGAWPSGANVLTF. The CDR3 DNA reads TGTGCCAGCAGCTTAGGGGCCTGGCCCTCTGGGGCCAACGTCCTGACTTTC. The whole variable domain, filled in from reference TRBV7-3 and TRBJ2-6, reads GAGVSQTPSNKVTEKGKYVELRCDPISGHTALYWYRQSLGQGPEFLIYFQGTGAADDSGLPNDRFFAVRPEGSVSTLKIQRTERGDSAVYLCASSLGAWPSGANVLTFGAGSRLTVL.

There are a few counts of this clonotype. The chain uses TRBV12-3 or TRBV12-4 and TRBJ2-5; TRBD1 is a possible D gene (6 bases). The CDR3 loop spans 14 amino acids. The V end lost 6 bases, the J end lost 5 bases, and 16 bases lay between the germline ends. Written as DNA, the CDR3 is TGTGCCAGCAGATGGACAGCTAGACCCGAGACCCAGTACTTC. Protein sequence: CASRWTARPETQYF.

This clonotype was recorded many times. In DNA form, the CDR3 reads TGTGCCAGCAGCTTAAGGGGCGGGAGACTTGCCGACGAGCAGTACGTC. Its protein is CASSLRGGRLADEQYV. The V call is TRBV7-2, the J call TRBJ2-7; TRBD2 aligns across 7 bases. CDR1 and CDR2 (germline): SGHTA, FQGNSA. CDR3 length: 16 amino acids. Trimming cost V 2 bases and J 5 bases; bases outside gene matches: 12.

This clonotype has at least ten counts. J is TRBJ2-1 and V is TRBV11-3, with D tentatively TRBD2 (5 bases). Deletions cut 3 bases from V and 1 base from J, with 7 bases between. Germline CDR1 is SGHNT and CDR2 is YENEEA. This CDR3 is 14 amino acids long. The CDR3 region is CASSFGRSYNEQFF. The CDR3 DNA is TGTGCCAGCAGCTTTGGGAGATCCTACAATGAGCAGTTCTTC.

As regards this clonotype: The junction departs from the called germline gene at one end, perhaps through a read error. The chain recombines TRBV9 with TRBJ1-2, with a possible D match to TRBD1 (5 bases). The CDR3 runs 15 residues. In germline, CDR1 is SGDLS, CDR2 YYNGEE. The chain's CDR3 is CASSSTGMARGGFTF. The CDR3, as DNA: TGTGCCAGCAGCTCAACCGGGATGGCAAGGGGTGGCTTCACCTTC.